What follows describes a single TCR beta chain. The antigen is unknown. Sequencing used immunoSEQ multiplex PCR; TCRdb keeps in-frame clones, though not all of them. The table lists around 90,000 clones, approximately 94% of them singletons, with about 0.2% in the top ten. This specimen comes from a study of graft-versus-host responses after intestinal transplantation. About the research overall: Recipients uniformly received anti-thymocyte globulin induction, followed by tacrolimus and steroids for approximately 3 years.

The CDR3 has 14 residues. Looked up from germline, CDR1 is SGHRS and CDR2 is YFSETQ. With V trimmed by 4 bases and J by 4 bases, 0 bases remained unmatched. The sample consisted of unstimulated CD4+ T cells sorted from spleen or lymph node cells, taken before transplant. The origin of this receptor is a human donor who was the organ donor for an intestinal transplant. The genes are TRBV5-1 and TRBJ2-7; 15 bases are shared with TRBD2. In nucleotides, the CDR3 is TGCGCCAGCAGCGGGACTAGCGGGGGGTACGAGCAGTACTTC. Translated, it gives CASSGTSGGYEQYF.